These 11 T cell receptor beta chains came from one sample sequenced in a study of shared T cell receptors in the human thymus listed by TCRdb under 2021. Receptor amplification or capture employed the immunoSEQ multiplex PCR assay. TCRdb provides this immuneACCESS table in a form limited to in-frame rearrangements. Some clones are lacking; in checked studies, under half of them reflect an unresolved V gene, and why the rest are absent is not known. The sample table contains just under 550,000 clones; only one count was recorded for about 84% of them. The top ten hold around 0.013% of the sample. The sample was also linked to a second study, of human thymus T cells.

The sequenced sample was thymocytes. The receptors come from a boy under two years old with a congenital heart defect. Donor details come from another sample of the same person, matched by shared clones.

This clone was seen once. The V gene is TRBV10-1, the J gene TRBJ2-7; 7 nucleotides line up with TRBD1. Germline V gene lookup returns CDR1 WNHNN and CDR2 SYGVQD (reference sequence). CDR3 length: 15 amino acids. J gave up 2 bases and V 11 bases, and 15 bases lay outside the gene matches. This CDR3 reads CAPPLRTGPTYEQYF. CDR3 sequence (DNA): TGCGCCCCCCCACTCCGGACAGGCCCCACCTACGAGCAGTACTTC.

This chain uses TRBV29-1 with TRBJ2-3; 8 bases agree with TRBD2. CDR1 and CDR2 from the germline V gene are SQVTM and ANQGSEA. J was trimmed by 4 bases and V by 7 bases; bases with no gene match: 13. This CDR3 region has 15 residues. The CDR3, as DNA: TGCAGCGGCAAGGCCAGCGGGAGAGTATCAGATACGCAGTATTTT. It codes for CSGKASGRVSDTQYF.

This chain links TRBV5-3 with TRBJ1-5, with 9 bases fitting TRBD1. TRBV5-3 is recorded as an ORF, its role being uncertain. This CDR3 comprises 16 residues. J lost 0 bases, V lost 7 bases, and 8 bases had no gene match. The CDR3 sequence is CAREGTGIFSNQPQHF. The CDR3 nucleotides are TGTGCCAGAGAAGGGACAGGGATCTTTAGCAATCAGCCCCAGCATTTT.

The gene calls are TRBV4-3 and TRBJ2-3, with 7 bases fitting TRBD2. CDR1 and CDR2 (germline): LGHNA, YSLEER. The junction had 19 bases not matched to a gene; V was cut back by 2 bases and J by 2 bases. This CDR3 has 20 residues. DNA of the CDR3: TGCGCCAGCAGCCAATCCCAGGGTCCTGACGGGGGAGGGATCACAGATACGCAGTATTTT. Its protein is CASSQSQGPDGGGITDTQYF.

V gene TRBV5-1 combines with J gene TRBJ2-5, with D maybe TRBD2 (6 bases). With the DNA end fitting TRBJ2-7 better, the J assignment may be wrong. This CDR3 comprises 16 residues. CDR1 and CDR2 (germline): SGHRS, YFSETQ. CDR3 in DNA: TGCGCCAGCAGCCCCATGGTAGGTCGGGAGTCTGACGAGCAGTACTTC. It translates to CASSPMVGRESDEQYF.

This clone was recorded a few times. The CDR3 DNA reads TGCGCCAGCAGCTCCCCTCGGGGGGTTCACGGGGAGCTGTTTTTT. Protein: CASSSPRGVHGELFF. The rearrangement links TRBV5-1 to TRBJ2-2; 7 positions agree with TRBD2. Germline V gene lookup returns CDR1 SGHRS and CDR2 YFSETQ. The CDR3 sequence is 15 residues long. After removal of 3 bases from V and 7 bases from J, the junction contained 9 bases not matched to a gene.

Here the CDR3 DNA reads TGCGCCAGCAGCCAGGGTTCCTACGAGCAGTACTTC. Amino acids: CASSQGSYEQYF. The chain combines TRBV5-1 with TRBJ2-7; perhaps TRBD1 as D (5 bases). Trimming pared 4 bases from V and 1 base from J, leaving 6 bases between. The germline V gene encodes CDR1 SGHRS and CDR2 YFSETQ. The CDR3 totals 12 residues.

V and J are TRBV20-1 and TRBJ2-3; D call uncertain. The V and J ends lost 3 bases and 3 bases respectively, with 4 bases between them. The germline gives CDR1 DFQATT, CDR2 SNEGSKA (reference sequence). There are 11 residues in the CDR3. CDR3 sequence reads: CSARSTDTQYF. The CDR3 DNA reads TGCAGTGCTAGGAGTACAGATACGCAGTATTTT.

The chain joins TRBV9 to TRBJ2-5; 9 positions agree with TRBD2. Germline-derived CDR1 and CDR2 are SGDLS and YYNGEE. Losses at the gene ends were 0 bases for V and 4 bases for J; bases not matched to a gene: 4. The CDR3 contains 15 residues. CDR3 in amino acids: CASSVAALAGETQYF. The CDR3 coding sequence is TGTGCCAGCAGCGTAGCTGCACTAGCGGGAGAGACCCAGTACTTC. Full variable domain (missing parts from reference TRBV9 and TRBJ2-5): DSGVTQTPKHLITATGQRVTLRCSPRSGDLSVYWYQQSLDQGLQFLIQYYNGEERAKGNILERFSAQQFPDLHSELNLSSLELGDSALYFCASSVAALAGETQYFGPGTRLLVL.

This rearrangement joins TRBV27 to TRBJ2-4; 8 nucleotides match TRBD1. This CDR3 is 17 amino acids long. Germline CDR1 reads MNHEY; CDR2 reads SMNVEV (reference sequence). V was clipped by 3 bases and J by 0 bases; unmatched bases: 7. CDR3 residues: CASSLKGTGKAKNIQYF. CDR3 in DNA: TGTGCCAGCAGTTTGAAAGGGACAGGTAAAGCCAAAAACATTCAGTACTTC.

The V call is TRBV4-2, the J call TRBJ2-1; 12 bases fit TRBD2. The CDR3 extends over 16 amino acids. The germline CDR1 and CDR2 sequences are LGHNA and YNFKEQ. Unmatched junction bases numbered 13, after V lost 7 bases and J lost 9 bases. CDR3 amino acids: CASTPLLTSGSLEQFF. CDR3 in DNA: TGTGCCAGCACCCCCCTGTTGACTAGCGGGAGCCTTGAGCAGTTCTTC.